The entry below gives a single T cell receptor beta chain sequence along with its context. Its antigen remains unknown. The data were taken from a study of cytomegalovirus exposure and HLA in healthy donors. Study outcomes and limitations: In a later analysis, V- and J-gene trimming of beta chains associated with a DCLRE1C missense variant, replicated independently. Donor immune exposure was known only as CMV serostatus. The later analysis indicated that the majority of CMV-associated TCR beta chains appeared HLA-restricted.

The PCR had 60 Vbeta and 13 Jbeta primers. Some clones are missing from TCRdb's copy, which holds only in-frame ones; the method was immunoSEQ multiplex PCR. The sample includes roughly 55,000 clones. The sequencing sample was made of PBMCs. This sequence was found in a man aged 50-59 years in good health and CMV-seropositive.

CDR3 in amino acids: CSVVRDRGFQETQYF. The CDR3, as DNA: TGCAGCGTCGTCCGGGACAGGGGGTTCCAAGAGACCCAGTACTTC. The genes are TRBV29-1 and TRBJ2-5; TRBD1 matches 11 bases. V shed 6 bases and J 1 base; nucleotides not matched to a gene: 7. This CDR3 has 15 amino acids. In germline, CDR1 is SQVTM, CDR2 ANQGSEA.